The T cell receptor beta chain under discussion was sequenced for a study of cytomegalovirus exposure and HLA in healthy donors (dated by TCRdb to about 2017). About the investigation overall: According to an earlier analysis of 587 of the donors, about 180 million T cells yielded 95 million to 140 million unique TCR beta sequences and about 300 Gb of sequence data. The T cell repertoires of under 750 subjects were profiled by immunosequencing and related to cytomegalovirus serostatus. Of the approximately 400 genotyped donors, about 80% fell in the genetic ancestry cluster associated with self-reported Caucasian donors. The study aimed to test whether signatures of past pathogen exposure could be identified by cataloging public T cell receptors. A later analysis re-examined previously published TCR beta repertoires from hundreds of donors and added high-resolution HLA genotyping to investigate patterns of TCR occurrence. Across some 400 genotyped donors of the cohort, an average of approximately 240,000 unique TCR beta nucleotide sequences per donor were sequenced, and roughly a sixth of those sequences were non-productive. Rather than drawing on any new phenotypic data, the later analysis identified candidate immune exposures from TCR beta sequences and the way those sequences occurred across donors. Several DR-DQ haplotypes were handled as single units for association and clustering, since linkage in the cohort was strong. Typing coverage varied by locus: about 629-630 donors for A, B, C, DRB1 and DQB1; about 520 for DQA1; 606 for DPA1; around 490 for DPB1. HLA typing included class I and class II loci at four-digit resolution. Donor age, sex, ethnicity and CMV serostatus were compiled alongside the repertoire data. All discovery cohort repertoires had been generated on a single sequencing platform. The study combined high-throughput TCR immunosequencing, statistical association of individual TCRs with disease status, and machine learning to predict cytomegalovirus infection status. Along with the approximately 670-subject first cohort, a separate validation cohort of around 110 different subjects was used. An early release covering about 600 HLA-typed donors comprised about 300 gigabases of sequencing data and tens of millions of unique TCR sequences. In an earlier analysis of 550 to 700 of the donors, high-throughput TCR beta sequencing was used to judge whether each TCR beta V gene segment behaved as functional or pseudogenic. A later genetic analysis used genome-wide SNP genotypes for about 60% of the roughly 700 donors, treating that subset as a discovery cohort. On the study overall, not on this receptor specifically: Sequencing depth was assumed to be roughly uniform across donors in the presence/absence analyses, though that assumption may not hold. A later genetic analysis associated a missense DCLRE1C variant with V-gene and J-gene trimming of TCR beta chains, and an independent cohort replicated the association. Linkage disequilibrium might explain the correlated functional status among segregating V segments, but an unknown experimental factor could not be ruled out. In an earlier analysis of more than 450 of the donors, most TCR beta V segments were observed in productive rearrangements about 90% or about 30% of the time, broadly matching IMGT annotations. A later analysis associated 15,000 to 20,000 TCR beta sequences with specific HLA alleles at a false discovery rate of 0.05. In a later analysis, most CMV-associated TCR beta chains were found to appear HLA-restricted, with HLA associations seemingly driven largely by CMV exposure. The study gave a list of under 200 TCR beta chains associated with cytomegalovirus. Immune exposure information for the cohort was limited to CMV serostatus. Most TCR sequences were seen in very few donors, while some public TCRs were found in many individuals. This cohort had only TCR beta chains sequenced, and the lack of alpha or paired-chain data limited which features could be detected. In a later analysis, the rate of TCR association differed among HLA loci, with DRB1 alleles having the most associated TCRs and HLA-C alleles having the fewest. In a later analysis, several top co-occurrence clusters were reported to appear linked to parvovirus B19, influenza, CMV and Epstein-Barr virus. When HLA alleles, especially DR and DQ, strongly co-occurred, attributing TCR associations to individual alleles was difficult. Compared with equally common non-associated chains, HLA-associated TCR beta chains in a later analysis were more clonally expanded and had lower generation probabilities. The authors suggested that the approach could potentially be generalized to other disease states and immunological phenotypes. In vitro tests confirmed that a few of the cytomegalovirus-associated TCR beta chains recognize cytomegalovirus antigens. According to a later genetic analysis, donors in an Asian-associated ancestry cluster had fewer N-insertions in productive TCRs than the approximately 700-donor mean. A further reported finding was that TCR beta sequences accurately predicted the HLA-A and HLA-B alleles for most subjects in the first cohort. In both the original and validation cohorts, the classifier was reported to diagnose cytomegalovirus status with high specificity and sensitivity. Because counts were too low, fewer than 20 rarely observed V segments, including chromosome 9 orphons, were excluded from the earlier analysis of roughly 580 of the donors. HLA typing was unavailable for some donors at each locus, so association tests used only the typed subset. A group of highly shared sequence variants was considered likely to be a technical artifact of the sequencing pipeline.

For this clone: Its specific antigen is unknown. Base qualities are not provided; no much larger clone lies one nucleotide away.

In total, approximately 690 healthy bone marrow donors made up the cohort. At the time of sampling, every cohort member was nominally healthy, though immune exposures that went unrecorded were likely present. Of the 670 or so cohort members, around 290 had a positive CMV serostatus and just over 350 had a negative one, while no CMV serostatus was recorded for the donor. A peripheral blood sample was provided by each donor, and peripheral blood mononuclear cells were used for TCR beta sequencing. The Qiagen DNeasy Blood Extraction Kit was used to extract genomic DNA from the blood cell samples. Library preparation employed the immunoSEQ multiplex PCR assay. For the multiplex PCR, a mixture combining 60 forward primers for TCR Vbeta segments and 13 reverse primers for TCR Jbeta segments was used. The CDR3 region of rearranged TCR beta genes was amplified from genomic DNA with a multiplex PCR assay. Amplified TCR beta libraries were sequenced as 87-base-pair reads on the Illumina HiSeq System. In the authors' own workflow: A later analysis tallied about 77 million unique TCR beta chains across the roughly 610 repertoires, and roughly 11 million of those chains were shared by two or more donors. To remove PCR and sequencing errors, raw reads were error-corrected and collapsed into unique sequences using a nearest-neighbor algorithm that merged closely related sequences. To assign V, D and J gene segments, CDR3 sequences were aligned to IMGT reference sequences. For a sequence to be retained, a match of at least six nucleotides was required to both a V gene segment and a J gene segment. Rearrangements were classified as productive when the CDR3 lacked stop codons and remained in frame with V and J, and all other rearrangements were classified as non-productive. Following IMGT convention, CDR3 was defined as the stretch from the second conserved V-encoded cysteine up to the conserved J-encoded phenylalanine. Sequences without an unambiguous match to a single V gene segment were excluded from the earlier analysis of about 630 of the donors. In an earlier analysis of approximately 590 of the donors, V segments were called functional above 56.7% productive rearrangements and were called segregating when the between-donor standard deviation exceeded 5%. A statistical classification framework was built to diagnose cytomegalovirus status from the catalog of TCR beta chain sequences. V and J gene assignment, in a later analysis, came from comparing TCR nucleotide sequences with IMGT/GENE-DB human TR gene sequences. A later analysis assigned CDR3 sequences and most-parsimonious VDJ recombination scenarios with the TCRdist pipeline. In a later analysis, each TCR beta chain was defined by its CDR3 amino acid sequence together with its V-gene family, and reads without a unique V-gene family were excluded. As a way to deal with suspected cross-contamination and a sequencing artifact, a later analysis dropped 450 to 600 nucleotide sequences that were highly shared and had low generation probability. A later analysis calculated a clonal expansion index for each public chain from normalized within-repertoire ranks of inferred template counts. A later analysis computed generation probabilities with a VDJ recombination model fitted to out-of-frame rearrangements, and checked the results against IGoR. In a later analysis, TCR-TCR, TCR-HLA and TCR-CMV co-occurrence was scored with hypergeometric tests, and a repertoire-size bias correction was applied to TCR pairs. False discovery rates were estimated in a later analysis by permuting HLA or CMV assignments 20 times. In a later analysis, co-occurring TCRs were grouped with DBSCAN, and TCRdist sequence similarity was added when clustering was performed within HLA-allele-positive subsets. For co-occurrence clustering, repertoires with fewer than 30,000 or more than 120,000 public chains were excluded, along with several repertoires with anomalous nucleotide sharing. The table was pulled from immuneACCESS by TCRdb, which kept in-frame rearrangements only. Such tables lose some clones; where checked, under half of the loss comes from unresolved V genes, and the rest has no known cause. The V and J calls and clone size are taken from that table; D and trimming were inferred from the DNA. The sample data list approximately 100,000 clones, and about 80% of these were observed just once. Approximately 2% of the sample belongs to the ten largest clones.

The TCR sequence derives from a human donor in good health. The sequenced material came from PBMCs.

The DNA is TGTGCCAGCAGACAGGTAATGAACACTGAAGCTTTCTTT. This sequence encodes CASRQVMNTEAFF. Here the chain combines TRBV6-5 and TRBJ1-1; the D gene is perhaps TRBD1, from 5 matching bases. V and J lose 6 bases and 0 bases, and a span of 8 bases separates them. The CDR3 sequence holds 13 residues, the cysteine and phenylalanine included. Only the CDR3 DNA stays, 39 bases, in frame from base 1. From the germline V gene, CDR1 is MNHEY and CDR2 is SVGAGI.